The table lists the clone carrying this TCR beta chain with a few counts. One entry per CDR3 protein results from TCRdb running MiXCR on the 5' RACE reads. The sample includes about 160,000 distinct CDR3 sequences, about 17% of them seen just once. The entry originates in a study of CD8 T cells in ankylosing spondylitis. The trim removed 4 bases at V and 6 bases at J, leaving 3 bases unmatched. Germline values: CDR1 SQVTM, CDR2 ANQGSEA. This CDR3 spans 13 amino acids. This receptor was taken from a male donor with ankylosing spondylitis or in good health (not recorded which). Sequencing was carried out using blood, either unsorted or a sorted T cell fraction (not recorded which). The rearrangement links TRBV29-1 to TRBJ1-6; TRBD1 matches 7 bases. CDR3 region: CSVGQGFNSPLHF. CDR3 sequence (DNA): TGCAGCGTTGGACAGGGCTTTAATTCACCCCTCCACTTT. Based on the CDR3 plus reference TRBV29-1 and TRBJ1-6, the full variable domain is SAVISQKPSRDICQRGTSLTIQCQVDSQVTMMFWYRQQPGQSLTLIATANQGSEATYESGFVIDKFPISRPNLTFSTLTVSNMSPEDSSIYLCSVGQGFNSPLHFGNGTRLTVT.